This entry is about one T cell receptor (beta chain). This clonotype came up a few times. It has no known antigen specificity. Base qualities are not provided; no much larger clone lies one nucleotide away. Interpreted using the paper, the time point label stands for: patch test 2, 6 weeks after DPC sensitization. In the paper's terms, the treatment or condition label means: therapeutic diphenylcyclopropenone sensitization with weekly scalp DPC. Blood at each patch-test visit was drawn before the patch test was applied. Eligible patients were aged 18 to 70, diagnosed with alopecia, deemed suitable for DPC therapy, and excluded if pregnant. Total RNA was isolated from unfractionated whole blood collected in Tempus Blood RNA tubes. The CDR3 contains 10 residues, cysteine and phenylalanine counted. The only DNA kept is the CDR3, 30 bases in frame from the first base. For this chain, trimming is 6 bases at the V end and 12 bases at the J end, and the number of junction bases without a gene match is 5. Taken from the germline V gene (reference sequence), the CDR1 and CDR2 loops are DFQATT and SNEGSKA.

These data originate in a study of human T cells and chemical hapten exposure (dated by TCRdb to the early 2020s). Broadly, across the study: For sensitization, 2% DPC in acetone was applied to a roughly 2 cm by roughly 2 cm area of upper inner arm skin. In alopecia patients, the study followed how the peripheral blood TCR repertoire changed in vivo over primary and secondary sensitization to diphenylcyclopropenone (DPC), a hapten. The mostly female patient cohort included alopecia areata with under or over 50% scalp involvement, alopecia totalis and alopecia universalis. Weekly therapeutic DPC doses were additionally applied to the scalp of patients throughout the roughly 22-week study period. Libraries were combined into a pool for sequencing, and differences in TCR yield between samples came mainly from small differences in library volumes within the pool. Patch testing was performed on the upper back with Finn chambers containing 0.01% DPC, and the patch tests were scored after 6 days according to International Contact Dermatitis Research Group standards. For TCR sequencing, blood came from about 28 alopecia patients at anywhere from one to four time points (pre-sensitization, 2, 6 and 24 weeks). Blood samples were taken from patients before sensitization (week 0) and at 2, 6 and about 24 weeks after DPC sensitization. Overall results and qualifications from the work: After repeated subsampling, changes were observed in the strength of the expansion versus patch-test correlation and in the threshold at which the correlation became significant. DPC sensitization did not change the number of TCRs with a frequency above 1 in 1000, and there was no evidence of changes in global repertoire structure. Patch test score was positively correlated with the number of PT1 expanded TCRs, with significance at thresholds 8, 16 and 32 but not at 4. Significantly more large CDR3 similarity clusters were formed by expanded TCRs than by pre-sensitization or healthy control sets, consistent with antigen-driven responses. Because every patient had alopecia, a presumed autoimmune disease, the patients' immune response might differ from that of healthy individuals.

Library preparation employed RACE. Sequenced on a NextSeq 500. Library preparation attached unique molecular identifiers to individual cDNA molecules for quantitative, reproducible TCR counting. Each blood RNA sample was used to sequence both TCR alpha and TCR beta chains. Turning to the authors' computational methods: The median number of TCRs per sample was 95,638, ranging from roughly 20,000 to 690,600. V, J and CDR3 annotation of the TCR reads was performed with the Decombinator software suite. To make PS versus PT1 abundance plots, every sample was subsampled to the same number of TCRs (28,000). Expanded TCRs were defined as absent before sensitization and observed at least eight times at the 2-week time point. The public sequencing data were trimmed at Q25 with fastp and processed into clonotypes with MiXCR by TCRdb, which kept only in-frame beta chains. Identical CDR3 protein sequences are pooled into one entry, listed with their most common genes and DNA. The V and J calls come from TCRdb's annotation, not from the publication. The sample table shows approximately 90,000 distinct CDR3 sequences, and approximately 9.9% are seen once. The top ten clones comprise 2.2% of the sample.

This receptor was obtained from a man aged 35 to 55 with alopecia areata. Some clones in this sample may be carry-over from other donors' samples. The chain employs TRBV20-1 and TRBJ2-1, with 7 central nucleotides matching TRBD2. This material consisted of whole blood, taken in connection with sensitization to the hapten diphenylcyclopropenone (DPC). Here is the DNA: TGCAGTGCCCAGCGGGACTCGCAGTTCTTC. Its product reads: CSAQRDSQFF.